The 6 T cell receptor beta chains presented below share a single source sample, sequenced in a study of T-cell reconstitution after alpha-beta-depleted transplantation in children. During its preparation, the TCRbeta library received unique molecular identifiers. One entry per CDR3 protein, called by TCRdb with MiXCR from the PCR reads. Here the sample spans nearly 200,000 distinct CDR3 sequences, approximately 6.8% being singletons. The sample was PBMCs, taken before TCRalphabeta/CD19-depleted stem cell transplant. The receptors here all came from a girl less than two years old with combined immunodeficiency, due to receive a stem cell transplant.

This clonotype has ten or more counts. The CDR3 sequence: CSVGVDGTGGYEQYF. DNA of the CDR3: TGCAGCGTTGGAGTTGATGGGACAGGAGGTTACGAGCAGTACTTC. The chain employs TRBV29-1 and TRBJ2-7; 8 bases agree with TRBD1. Germline CDR1 SQVTM, CDR2 ANQGSEA. Trimming removed 4 bases from V and 4 bases from J; junction bases left unmatched: 12. This CDR3 is built from 15 residues.

This clonotype was recorded many times. The chain recombines TRBV29-1 with TRBJ2-1; possibly TRBD2 for D (5 bases). The CDR3 consists of 11 residues. With 8 bases removed from V and 6 bases from J, the gap between germline ends came to 11 bases. Germline CDR1 reads SQVTM; CDR2 reads ANQGSEA. CDR3 residues: CSLGIFNEQFF. CDR3 in DNA: TGCAGCCTCGGGATTTTCAATGAGCAGTTCTTC.

This clonotype was counted at least ten times. The V and J genes are TRBV12-5 and TRBJ2-1; D perhaps matches TRBD1 (6 bases). The CDR3 has 13 residues. The V gene lost 2 bases and the J gene lost 9 bases, with 11 bases spanning the gap. Germline V gene sequence: CDR1 LGHNT, CDR2 FRNRAP. CDR3 DNA: TGTGCTAGTGGTTTGTGGGGGCGGGCTGAGCAGTTCTTC. This translates into CASGLWGRAEQFF.

This clonotype occurred many times. The chain carries TRBV3-1 and TRBJ2-7; 8 positions agree with TRBD1. V gave up 4 bases and J gave up 1 base; unmatched junction bases: 3. Germline V gene sequence: CDR1 LGHDT, CDR2 YNNKEL (reference sequence). The CDR3 extends over 14 amino acids. The CDR3 region is CASSPRGPSYEQYF. The CDR3 nucleotides are TGTGCCAGCAGCCCCAGGGGGCCTTCCTACGAGCAGTACTTC.

Ten or more counts support this clonotype. The rearrangement joins TRBV24-1 to TRBJ1-2, with D uncertain. V shed 2 bases and J shed 2 bases, with 11 bases lying between them. CDR1 and CDR2 (germline): KGHDR, SFDVKD. This CDR3 has 15 residues. The CDR3 coding sequence is TGTGCCACCAGTGATTCTCAGACACCCAACTATGGCTACACCTTC. This encodes CATSDSQTPNYGYTF.

This clonotype was counted at least ten times. The genes are TRBV12-3 or TRBV12-4 and TRBJ2-7; no reliable D call. V dropped 3 bases and J dropped 2 bases, with 17 bases sitting between them. This CDR3 is built from 16 residues. CDR3 in DNA: TGTGCCAGCAGTTTCTCTCTTGGACCGCAGCCCTACGAGCAGTACTTC. Translated, it gives CASSFSLGPQPYEQYF.